This record covers a single T cell receptor beta chain. TCR beta sequencing was performed on blood CD8+ and CD4+ T cells. The individuals used as controls were healthy donors who had been matched for both age and sex. TEMRA cells were FACS-enriched, unlike CD8+ and CD4+ T cells, which were negatively isolated. The sample originates from a study of CD8 T cells in Susac syndrome. RNA amounts of roughly 0.5 to 1 ug underwent reverse transcription with random hexamers. By means of immunoSEQ multiplex PCR, TCR beta CDR3 spanning 54 Vbeta and 13 Jbeta underwent amplification. TCRdb itself ran the immunoSEQ multiplex PCR reads through MiXCR, one entry per CDR3 protein. Here the sample spans 180,000 or so distinct CDR3 sequences, more than 90% being singletons. The TCR originated in a human donor in good health. Sequencing was done on a sample of CD4+ T cells from PBMCs.

The DNA for the CDR3 is TGCAGCGTTGGGGGGGACTTTAGCTCCTACAATGAGCAGTTCTTC. It encodes CSVGGDFSSYNEQFF. This chain connects TRBV29-1 to TRBJ2-1; perhaps TRBD2 as D (6 bases). Germline V gives CDR1 SQVTM, CDR2 ANQGSEA. Trimming took 4 bases from V and 0 from J, leaving 13 bases between them. This CDR3 has 15 residues.